A selection of T cell receptor beta chains follows, all from one sample in a study of blood T cell repertoires in COVID-19. Measured with immunoSEQ multiplex PCR; TCRdb has only the in-frame clones, and not every one. The sample shows 150,000 to 160,000 clones, about 73% of them seen only once. Sequencing input: peripheral blood. These receptors came from a man at least 80 years old with acute or convalescent COVID-19. The conserved cysteine and the conserved F or W are not part of the CDR3 here.

j_call,v_call,cdr3_aa
TRBJ1-5,TRBV5-1,ASSLAGTQNQPQH
TRBJ1-2,TRBV19,ASSIVRAGRPGLLHGYT
TRBJ2-5,TRBV10-3,AISRLTGIGETQY
TRBJ2-3,TRBV5-4,ASTPRGGSTDTQY
TRBJ1-1,TRBV19,ASSSPVNTEAF
TRBJ2-5,TRBV18,ASSPESLQETQY
TRBJ2-5,TRBV6-1,ASSEPLQGAVETQY
TRBJ2-5,TRBV25-1,ASSLSGGDPSETQY
TRBJ2-2,TRBV27,ASSRIAGGNTGELF
TRBJ2-1,TRBV9,ASSEANEQF
TRBJ2-2,TRBV3-1/TRBV3-2,ASSQGPGAGELF
TRBJ2-7,TRBV9,ASSVGGGGGLEQY
TRBJ2-6,TRBV2,ASSEGGSGANVLT
TRBJ2-1,TRBV11-2,ASRRDGQEQF
TRBJ2-5,TRBV19,ASSIGRGGETQY
TRBJ1-1,TRBV10-2,ASSELDRGPEAF
TRBJ1-2,TRBV6-5,ASSYSRQGNYGYT
TRBJ2-5,TRBV28,ASSSPEGAKETQY
TRBJ1-4,TRBV9,ASSPMRANEKLF
TRBJ2-1,TRBV29-1,SVRTSGVNEQF
TRBJ2-5,TRBV5-1,ASSLGTSGGQETQY
TRBJ2-7,TRBV4-1,ASSQDRQRLVYEQY
TRBJ1-1,TRBV30,AWSFGGGNTEAF
TRBJ2-2,TRBV11-2,ASSRTSGVNTGELF
TRBJ2-1,TRBV5-1,ASSSGQGASTEQF
TRBJ2-5,TRBV4-3,ASSHDSRGETQY
TRBJ1-5,TRBV25-1,ASSEGEAYSNQPQH
TRBJ2-1,TRBV7-8,ASSYGGGGWNEQF
TRBJ1-1,TRBV12-3/TRBV12-4,ASSQGSITEAF
TRBJ1-1,TRBV2,ASSVTGLGTEAF
TRBJ1-3,TRBV11-2,ASSLTSQGNTIY
TRBJ1-5,TRBV5-1,ASSPGTVDQPQH
TRBJ1-4,TRBV28,ASSFSQGNEKLF
TRBJ2-1,TRBV19,ASSEQGTGEQF
TRBJ1-4,TRBV18,ASSPRDRGGEKLF
TRBJ1-1,TRBV5-4,ASSLASERSEAF
TRBJ2-5,TRBV28,ASSWYGETQY
TRBJ2-7,TRBV5-6,ASSLAYIYEQY
TRBJ1-5,TRBV29-1,SVTVGDKAQH
TRBJ2-5,TRBV10-3,AISRDGNRQETQY
TRBJ2-2,TRBV10-3,AITETGRMTTGELF
TRBJ2-5,TRBV5-6,ASRGLAEETQY
TRBJ1-1,TRBV27,ASRLTGGTEAF
TRBJ2-2,TRBV19,ASSIVGPAGNTGELF
TRBJ2-7,TRBV28,ASSLGLADSYEQY
TRBJ1-2,TRBV2,ASSADRGNYGYT
TRBJ1-1,TRBV5-4,ASSIGAQNTEAF
TRBJ2-1,TRBV19,ASSIAGGVRFSEQF
TRBJ2-7,TRBV7-2,ASSFYGQGNEQY
TRBJ1-2,TRBV18,ASSPTEGTADGYT
TRBJ1-1,TRBV3-1/TRBV3-2,ASSQGSALTGGEAF
TRBJ2-1,TRBV6-5,ASSFLGGFEQF
TRBJ1-2,TRBV7-9,ASSLVPTGPGYT
TRBJ2-5,TRBV27,ASSFSSTQETQY
TRBJ1-2,TRBV6-2/TRBV6-3,ASSLNRGRGYT